The present entry profiles one T cell receptor (beta chain) with its context. The antigen is not known. This specimen belongs to a study of T cell responses to AZD1222 COVID-19 vaccine. This CDR3 comprises 14 residues. The germline gives CDR1 GTSNPN, CDR2 SVGIG (reference sequence). The ends were cut back, 1 base at V and 4 bases at J, with 11 bases in the middle. Sequencing was performed with immunoSEQ multiplex PCR; in TCRdb, only in-frame clones are kept and a portion is missing. The sample holds 120,000 or so clones, nearly 90% seen once. Study results and caveats: White British donors predominated, females outnumbered males, and clonal diversity was possibly underestimated. Just a handful of AZD1222 recipients were seropositive at baseline.

This sequence joins TRBV30 and TRBJ2-1, with a possible D match to TRBD2 (6 bases). The starting material was peripheral blood, obtained on day 0 of AZD1222 vaccination. The TCR originated in an adult in good health. The CDR3 loop reads CAWSESAGYNEQFF. In DNA, the CDR3 is TGTGCCTGGAGTGAGAGCGCGGGGTACAATGAGCAGTTCTTC.